This T cell receptor (beta chain) was recorded in a study of early T cells in non-severe SARS-CoV-2 infection. Study-wide findings and caveats: VDJdb matching favored anti-spike CD8 responses, missing private and CD4 specificities.

Researchers attached unique molecular identifiers to individual cDNA molecules. MiXCR, applied by TCRdb to the 5' RACE reads, yields one record per CDR3 protein. The data show 100,000 to 150,000 distinct CDR3 sequences, 14% to 15% seen once. The V end lost 2 bases, the J end lost 7 bases, and 11 bases lay between the germline ends. This CDR3 region has 14 residues. This clonotype was counted a few times. As yet, its antigen is unknown. The chain couples TRBV6-7 to TRBJ2-2; D not resolved. TRBV6-7 is an ORF for which the function is uncertain. The origin of this receptor is an adult who was a healthcare worker with PCR-confirmed SARS-CoV-2 infection or an uninfected control (not recorded which). Sequenced material: whole blood. This CDR3 is CASSYGPVGGELFF. CDR3 nucleotide sequence: TGTGCCAGCAGTTACGGGCCCGTTGGCGGGGAGCTGTTTTTT.